This record concerns one T cell receptor (beta chain) sequence. The antigen is not known. The assay was immunoSEQ multiplex PCR, and TCRdb's table has in-frame clones only and misses some. The sample gives 96,000 or so clones, 90% to 95% of which show up once; roughly 0.17% is in the top ten. V gave up 0 bases and J gave up 6 bases; unmatched junction bases: 5. Germline CDR1 reads LNHDA; CDR2 reads SQIVND (reference sequence). The CDR3 extends over 16 amino acids. The source of the sample is a study of graft-versus-host responses after intestinal transplantation. For the study at large: Each transplant was multivisceral, liver-intestinal, or isolated intestinal. The study, taken as a whole, reports: Recipient bone marrow held GvH clones, some seen earlier in ileum or blood. Where graft-donor T cell macrochimerism was present, patients had high graft-versus-host to host-versus-graft clonal ratios in allografts. Among circulating GvH clones, peak levels were associated with early post-transplant declines in HvG clones.

The source of this sequence is a human donor who received an intestinal transplant. The chain uses TRBV19 and TRBJ1-6, with 7 bases that match TRBD1. The specimen was unstimulated CD4+ T cells sorted from spleen or lymph node cells, collected before intestinal transplant. CDR3 protein: CASSIDLTGVNSPLHF. In nucleotides, the CDR3 is TGTGCCAGTAGTATAGATCTCACAGGGGTTAATTCACCCCTCCACTTT.